In its sample, the clone carrying this TCR beta chain was seen many times. Its cognate antigen is unknown. There were only healthy Caucasians among the donors. Unique molecular identifiers were present on the cDNA, and a universal primer site came from template switching. Each CDR3 protein gets one entry after TCRdb re-called the 5' RACE reads with MiXCR. The data contain around 220,000 distinct CDR3 sequences, roughly a tenth of them seen just once; the ten biggest clones take up approximately 9.1%. This specimen belongs to a study of identical twins. Study-level findings and limits: The more abundant beta clonotypes in cord blood had fewer insertions, and memory repertoires did not show this. The study based its conclusions on cross-sectional statistical analysis and did not follow the same donors.

CDR1 is DFQATT and CDR2 is SNEGSKA in the germline V gene (reference sequence). V lost 3 bases and J 11 bases, leaving 14 bases between the germline ends. This CDR3 is 12 amino acids long. This chain uses TRBV20-1 with TRBJ2-4, with TRBD1 as a possible D gene (6 bases). The origin of this receptor is a man aged 45-60 years in good health. The sample was memory T cells sorted from blood. CDR3 amino acids: CSASGGRLLQYF. In DNA, the CDR3 is TGCAGTGCTAGTGGGGGCAGGCTCCTTCAGTACTTC.